These 8 T cell receptor beta chains were sequenced from one sample in a study of OX40 agonist ivuxolimab in advanced cancers. The data were produced by immunoSEQ multiplex PCR, yet TCRdb's version contains in-frame clones alone and is incomplete. Counted here are some 50,000 clones, around 89% occurring once; the ten biggest clones make up less than 5.5%. The sequenced sample was CD4+ or CD8+ T cells sorted from blood, obtained in a trial of the OX40 agonist ivuxolimab. These receptors all stem from an adult with an advanced solid tumor such as melanoma, head and neck, liver or kidney cancer.

The chain couples TRBV23-1 to TRBJ2-1, with a tentative D call TRBD2 (6 bases). TRBV23-1 counts as an open reading frame of uncertain function. The CDR3 contains 18 residues. With 4 bases removed from V and 0 bases from J, the gap between germline ends came to 19 bases. CDR3 sequence: CASSLRAGLRSSYNEQFF. The CDR3, as DNA: TGCGCCAGCAGTCTTCGAGCGGGCCTACGGAGCTCCTACAATGAGCAGTTCTTC.

This chain links TRBV7-9 with TRBJ2-1, with TRBD2 matching 11 bases. V lost 5 bases and J lost 2; bases outside the gene matches: 5. The CDR3 is made up of 16 amino acids. Looked up from germline, CDR1 is SEHNR and CDR2 is FQNEAQ (reference sequence). The CDR3 coding sequence is TGTGCCAGCAGCCCCTTAGCGGGAGGGGCCTACAATGAGCAGTTCTTC. Amino acid sequence: CASSPLAGGAYNEQFF.

The genes are TRBV7-2 and TRBJ1-2; D might be TRBD1 (5 bases). Germline values: CDR1 SGHTA, CDR2 FQGNSA. V lost 3 bases to trimming and J lost 8 bases, with 19 bases between them. The CDR3 has 15 amino acids. The CDR3 here is CASSFRDGDSGGYTF. The CDR3 DNA reads TGTGCCAGCAGCTTCCGGGACGGGGATTCAGGAGGCTACACCTTC.

The chain uses TRBV21-1 and TRBJ2-1; the table assigns TRBD1, which was not confirmed against the DNA. TRBV21-1 is a pseudogene segment. There are 16 residues in the CDR3. The CDR3 coding sequence is TGTGCCAGCAGCAAAGTGACAGGGCCCTCCTACAATGAGCAGTTCTTC. Translating it yields CASSKVTGPSYNEQFF.

The rearrangement joins TRBV7-9 to TRBJ2-5; D perhaps matches TRBD1 (5 bases). Germline V lookup: CDR1 SEHNR, CDR2 FQNEAQ (reference sequence). This CDR3 region has 14 residues. Trimming pared 1 base from V and 2 bases from J, leaving 8 bases between. The DNA for the CDR3 is TGTGCCAGCAGCTTAGAGACAGCACAAGAGACCCAGTACTTC. This codes for CASSLETAQETQYF.

The chain carries TRBV28 and TRBJ2-3; 9 nucleotides line up with TRBD2. CDR1 MDHEN and CDR2 SYDVKM come from the germline V gene. The CDR3 is 16 amino acids. The V and J ends lost 6 bases and 0 bases, in that order; junction bases with no gene match: 7. CDR3 coding DNA: TGTGCCAGCAGGCTAGCGGGACGGGGCAGCACAGATACGCAGTATTTT. Translated, it gives CASRLAGRGSTDTQYF.

The DNA of the CDR3 is TGTGCCAGCAGATATACCGGGACAGGGTTATACGAGCAGTACTTC. Translation: CASRYTGTGLYEQYF. This chain links TRBV28 with TRBJ2-7; 9 bases are shared with TRBD1. In germline, CDR1 is MDHEN, CDR2 SYDVKM. V trimming: 6 bases; J trimming: 4 bases; junction bases outside the gene matches: 10. The CDR3 is 15 amino acids.

The J gene is TRBJ1-1, the V gene TRBV11-3; possibly TRBD1 for D (6 bases). Trimming cost V 6 bases and J 6 bases, with 14 bases left between them. This CDR3 has 13 amino acids. Germline V CDR1 and CDR2: SGHNT, YENEEA. The CDR3 region has the DNA TGTGCCAGCAGTCGCCAGGGGTCATCTGAAGCTTTCTTT. Translating it yields CASSRQGSSEAFF.